This entry describes one T cell receptor (beta chain). Antigen: not known. CDR1 MGHRA and CDR2 YSYEKL come from the germline V gene. The CDR3 has 18 residues. V lost 1 base, J lost 5 bases, and 12 bases stayed unmatched. Libraries were prepared by immunoSEQ multiplex PCR; TCRdb keeps only in-frame clonotypes and omits some of them. Among 90,000 to 100,000 clones listed, 88% were seen once. The data were obtained in a study of T cell responses to AZD1222 COVID-19 vaccine. General study findings and limits: Across spike, vaccine-associated CD4 TCRs were found, dominant at 160-218 and 743-854. Reports say nearly half of spike-specific TCRs go after unmutated variant regions. Spike-specific TCR breadth and depth were elevated following two AZD1222 doses. Donor demographics were predominantly white British with a female majority; clonal diversity may be underestimated.

The sequence derives from an adult who received the AZD1222 COVID-19 vaccine. The chain carries TRBV4-1 and TRBJ2-5; the match to TRBD2 covers 11 bases. Sequenced here: peripheral blood, sampled 28 days after the second AZD1222 dose. CDR3 region: CASSQVPSGRPGWETQYF. The CDR3 DNA reads as TGCGCCAGCAGCCAAGTTCCTAGCGGGAGGCCGGGGTGGGAGACCCAGTACTTC.